One and the same sample provided the 30 T cell receptor beta chains below, sequenced in a study of regulatory T cells in long-lasting Graves disease. Described time point: newly diagnosed GD, antithyroid drugs for less than 3 months. The TCR library was made from RNA that had been extracted from PBMCs in TRIzol. To make TCR beta libraries, researchers used iRepertoire HTBI primers and Arm-PCR of CDR3 regions. MiXCR, run by TCRdb on the multiplex PCR reads, gives a single entry per CDR3 protein. The sample comprises 200,000 to 300,000 distinct CDR3 sequences, around 20% of which are singletons, and approximately 15% rests with the top ten. The sequencing here drew on peripheral blood mononuclear cells (PBMCs), taken at new diagnosis, from a patient treated with antithyroid drugs. Receptors were obtained from a female donor with Graves disease.

At least ten counts were recorded for this clonotype. The rearrangement uses TRBV20-1 and TRBJ2-1, with TRBD1 matching 11 bases. V was clipped by 5 bases and J by 7 bases; unmatched bases: 7. Looked up from germline, CDR1 is DFQATT and CDR2 is SNEGSKA (reference sequence). The CDR3 sequence is 14 residues long. The CDR3 bases are TGCAGTGCTGAGGCGGGACAGGGGGGAAATGAGCAGTTCTTC. Residues: CSAEAGQGGNEQFF.

This clonotype was detected many times. One junction end does not reproduce the germline sequence, and a read error may be involved. The chain is built from TRBV3-1 and TRBJ2-5; 9 bases are a match to TRBD2. The germline V gene has CDR1 LGHDT and CDR2 YNNKEL (reference sequence). This CDR3 contains 16 residues. CDR3 nucleotides: TGTGCCGGCAGCCAAGCTCGGCTAGCGGGGCCGAGGACCCAGTACTTC. Translated, it gives CAGSQARLAGPRTQYF.

This clonotype was counted a single time. V gene TRBV20-1 combines with J gene TRBJ2-1, with 12 nucleotides matching TRBD2. J was trimmed by 12 bases and V by 3 bases; bases with no gene match: 6. Per germline, CDR1 DFQATT and CDR2 SNEGSKA (reference sequence). CDR3 length equals 13 residues. The chain's CDR3 is CSASLGLAGRQFF. In nucleotides, the CDR3 is TGCAGTGCTAGCCTAGGACTAGCGGGACGGCAGTTCTTC.

This clonotype was seen at least ten times. The rearrangement joins TRBV7-8 to TRBJ2-7, with a possible D match to TRBD1 (5 bases). This CDR3 spans 14 amino acids. The V end lost 0 bases, the J end lost 7 bases, and 13 bases lay between the germline ends. CDR1 and CDR2 (germline): SGHVS, FQNEAQ. The CDR3 sequence is CASSLAPDIQEQYF. The CDR3 DNA reads TGTGCCAGCAGCTTAGCGCCGGACATTCAGGAGCAGTACTTC.

At least ten counts were recorded for this clonotype. The chain joins TRBV6-2 or TRBV6-3 to TRBJ1-2; D is uncertain. Trimming left V 2 bases short and J 7 bases short, with 14 bases between. Germline loops: CDR1 MNHEY, CDR2 SVGEGT. The CDR3 has 14 residues. CDR3 amino acids: CASSYDWTDTGYTF. In DNA form, the CDR3 reads TGTGCCAGCAGTTACGACTGGACGGATACTGGCTACACCTTC.

This chain links TRBV2 with TRBJ2-7; D may match TRBD1 or TRBD2 (5 bases each). CDR3 length equals 13 residues. Deletions cut 6 bases from V and 4 bases from J, with 13 bases between. CDR1 and CDR2 from the germline V gene are SNHLY and FYNNEI. The CDR3 coding sequence is TGTGCCAGCAGGTCCGGGACGGGATACGAGCAGTACTTC. Its translation: CASRSGTGYEQYF.

The chain couples TRBV20-1 to TRBJ1-3, with D maybe TRBD1 (6 bases). The germline V and J ends were trimmed by 0 bases and 2 bases, with 17 bases remaining between them. This CDR3 comprises 17 residues. CDR1 is DFQATT and CDR2 is SNEGSKA in the germline V gene (reference sequence). The CDR3 nucleotides read TGCAGTGCTAGAGAGCCGGACACAGGGTCTACTGGAAACACCATATATTTT. Its translation is CSAREPDTGSTGNTIYF.

Note on this clonotype: A much more abundant neighbour one base away suggests this may be a read error. This chain uses TRBV6-1 with TRBJ1-1; D is undetermined. CDR1 is MNHNS and CDR2 is SASEGT in the germline V gene. The CDR3 is made up of 15 amino acids. The DNA for the CDR3 is TGTGCCAGCCTCGCCAGAGAGGGCGGGATCCCTGAAGCTTTATTT. This codes for CASLAREGGIPEALF.

In its sample, this clonotype was seen a few times. J is TRBJ2-5 and V is TRBV7-8; TRBD2 matches at 10 bases. The V gene's germline CDR1 is SGHVS and CDR2 FQNEAQ. The CDR3 is 16 residues long. Losses at the gene ends were 1 base for V and 5 bases for J; bases not matched to a gene: 7. The CDR3 here is CASSLGPAGGPETQYF. Written as DNA, the CDR3 is TGTGCCAGCAGCTTAGGACCAGCGGGGGGGCCCGAGACCCAGTACTTC. Based on the CDR3 plus reference TRBV7-8 and TRBJ2-5, the full variable domain is GAGVSQSPRYKVAKRGQDVALRCDPISGHVSLFWYQQALGQGPEFLTYFQNEAQLDKSGLPSDRFFAERPEGSVSTLKIQRTQQEDSAVYLCASSLGPAGGPETQYFGPGTRLLVL.

The chain is built from TRBV5-1 and TRBJ2-7; TRBD1 might be the D (5 bases). V was pared by 4 bases and J by 6 bases, with 14 bases between. The CDR3 length is 13 residues. From germline, CDR1 is SGHRS and CDR2 YFSETQ. The CDR3 nucleotides are TGCGCCAGCAGCGTACCTCCAGGGCGCGAGCAGTACTTC. Translating it yields CASSVPPGREQYF.

This clonotype was recorded at least ten times. A junction boundary mismatches the germline segment, possibly from a read error. The chain carries TRBV28 and TRBJ1-3, with D perhaps TRBD1 (6 bases). Germline values: CDR1 MDHEN, CDR2 SYDVKM. The CDR3 sequence is 15 residues long. The CDR3 nucleotides are TGTGCCAGCTTCACCCTCTCAGGGGCTGGTAACACCATATATTTT. Its translation is CASFTLSGAGNTIYF.

There are many counts of this clonotype. V usage is TRBV12-3 or TRBV12-4 and J usage is TRBJ2-7; 9 positions agree with TRBD1. V gave up 2 bases and J gave up 4 bases; unmatched junction bases: 6. CDR3 length: 15 amino acids. This CDR3 reads CASSLTGGMEYEQYF. The CDR3 DNA reads as TGTGCCAGCAGTTTAACAGGGGGCATGGAGTACGAGCAGTACTTC.

This clonotype was detected ten times or more. The V and J genes are TRBV20-1 and TRBJ2-3; D possibly corresponds to TRBD1 (6 bases). Trimming removed 3 bases at V and 3 bases at J, with 13 bases between. There are 14 residues in the CDR3. Germline V gives CDR1 DFQATT, CDR2 SNEGSKA (reference sequence). CDR3 bases: TGCAGTGCTAGGGACAGTGTTAATACAGATACGCAGTATTTT. This translates into CSARDSVNTDTQYF.

At least ten counts were recorded for this clonotype. This sequence joins TRBV18 and TRBJ1-2; D not resolved. This CDR3 is 13 amino acids long. Germline V gene data show CDR1 as KGHSH and CDR2 as LQKENI. Trimming left V 3 bases short and J 3 bases short, with 8 bases between. CDR3 amino acids: CASSPDGHYGYTF. Here the CDR3 DNA reads TGTGCCAGCTCACCTGATGGGCACTATGGCTACACCTTC.

V gene TRBV7-2 combines with J gene TRBJ2-7; possibly TRBD1 or TRBD2 for D (6 bases each). The V end was cut by 5 bases, the J end by 2 bases, with 16 bases between. The CDR3 consists of 15 residues. Germline values: CDR1 SGHTA, CDR2 FQGNSA. The CDR3 DNA reads TGTGCCAGCAGCAGGACGGGGGCGGGACCCTACGAGCAGTACTTC. Translating gives CASSRTGAGPYEQYF.

This clonotype was picked up many times. The rearrangement joins TRBV7-9 to TRBJ1-3, with D unclear. Germline loops: CDR1 SEHNR, CDR2 FQNEAQ (reference sequence). CDR3 length: 16 amino acids. Trimming shortened V by 0 bases and J by 0 bases, and 9 bases separated the two germline ends. In DNA form, the CDR3 reads TGTGCCAGCAGCTTAGCGGTCAGCTACTCTGGAAACACCATATATTTT. Translating it yields CASSLAVSYSGNTIYF.

The genes are TRBV5-6 and TRBJ2-1, with TRBD2 identical over 11 bases. The V and J ends lost 5 bases and 9 bases, in that order; junction bases with no gene match: 7. The germline V gene has CDR1 SGHDT and CDR2 YYEEEE. The CDR3 is 14 residues long. DNA for the CDR3: TGTGCCAGCAGGATAGCGGGAGGGCCGGTTGAGCAGTTCTTC. Translation: CASRIAGGPVEQFF.

Many counts were recorded for this clonotype. The chain employs TRBV29-1 and TRBJ2-3, with a tentative D call TRBD2 (6 bases). The CDR3 covers 14 residues. The germline V gene has CDR1 SQVTM and CDR2 ANQGSEA. Trimming removed 4 bases at V and 1 base at J, with 12 bases between. CDR3 bases: TGCAGCGTTGCTGGAGGGGAGGGCACAGATACGCAGTATTTT. It translates to CSVAGGEGTDTQYF.

Many counts were recorded for this clonotype. This chain uses TRBV20-1 with TRBJ2-3; TRBD1 aligns across 11 bases. V shed 6 bases and J 4 bases; nucleotides not matched to a gene: 6. The length of the CDR3 is 14 residues. Germline V gene lookup returns CDR1 DFQATT and CDR2 SNEGSKA (reference sequence). In DNA form, the CDR3 reads TGCAGTGCCCCTCCGGGACAGGGGGCAGATACGCAGTATTTT. It specifies CSAPPGQGADTQYF.

This clonotype was recorded at least ten times. V is TRBV7-8 and J is TRBJ2-3, with 7 bases aligning to TRBD2. CDR1 and CDR2 (germline): SGHVS, FQNEAQ. Unmatched junction bases numbered 8, after V lost 0 bases and J lost 5 bases. The CDR3 runs 16 residues. CDR3 amino acids: CASSLAPGGRGDTQYF. For the CDR3, the DNA is TGTGCCAGCAGCTTAGCCCCCGGCGGGAGAGGAGATACGCAGTATTTT.

In this sample, this clonotype turned up a few times. The chain carries TRBV25-1 and TRBJ1-5; D remains ambiguous. V was cut by 2 bases and J by 6 bases, with 11 bases left in between. The germline V gene encodes CDR1 MGHDK and CDR2 SYGVNS. The CDR3 totals 14 residues. The CDR3 sequence is CASSERSTAQPQHF. The CDR3 DNA follows: TGTGCCAGCAGTGAACGTAGCACCGCTCAGCCCCAGCATTTT.

This clonotype was detected ten times or more. This rearrangement joins TRBV7-3 to TRBJ2-1, with D perhaps matching TRBD1 (6 bases). The CDR3 runs 15 residues. The germline V gene has CDR1 SGHTA and CDR2 FQGTGA. V lost 5 bases, J lost 0 bases, and 11 bases lay in between. As DNA, the CDR3 is TGTGCCAGCAGCCAGGGGACCTTCTCCTACAATGAGCAGTTCTTC. This sequence encodes CASSQGTFSYNEQFF.

At least ten counts were recorded for this clonotype. V is TRBV19 and J is TRBJ2-4; either TRBD1 or TRBD2 may fit D (6 bases each). The CDR3 loop spans 16 amino acids. Deletions cut 2 bases from V and 1 base from J, with 12 bases between. CDR1 LNHDA and CDR2 SQIVND come from the germline V gene (reference sequence). The CDR3 sequence: CASSIKGGLAKNIQYF. Here the CDR3 DNA reads TGTGCCAGTAGTATAAAAGGGGGGCTCGCCAAAAACATTCAGTACTTC. The full variable domain, in which reference TRBV19 and TRBJ2-4 provide the parts outside the CDR3, is DGGITQSPKYLFRKEGQNVTLSCEQNLNHDAMYWYRQDPGQGLRLIYYSQIVNDFQKGDIAEGYSVSREKKESFPLTVTSAQKNPTAFYLCASSIKGGLAKNIQYFGAGTRLSVL.

This clonotype was detected many times. The V gene is TRBV6-2 or TRBV6-3, the J gene TRBJ2-5; D is ambiguous. Trimming took 0 bases from V and 4 from J, leaving 3 bases between them. The germline V gene has CDR1 MNHEY and CDR2 SVGEGT. The CDR3 is 12 amino acids. The CDR3 DNA is TGTGCCAGCAGTTACTCGGGAGAGACCCAGTACTTC. This encodes CASSYSGETQYF.

This clonotype has at least ten counts. The gene calls are TRBV30 and TRBJ2-1, with 7 bases aligning to TRBD2. This CDR3 has 13 amino acids. V trimming: 0 bases; J trimming: 8 bases; junction bases outside the gene matches: 4. CDR1 GTSNPN and CDR2 SVGIG come from the germline V gene (reference sequence). The CDR3 bases are TGTGCCTGGAGTGTAAACGGGAGGTATGAGCAGTTCTTC. It translates to CAWSVNGRYEQFF.

In this sample, this clonotype turned up many times. J is TRBJ2-5 and V is TRBV20-1; D is unresolved. Trimming pared 0 bases from V and 5 bases from J, leaving 16 bases between. CDR3 length equals 15 residues. Germline CDR1 reads DFQATT; CDR2 reads SNEGSKA (reference sequence). Here the CDR3 DNA reads TGCAGTGCTAGAGATATACGATACGGTGGGGAGACCCAGTACTTC. Encoded protein: CSARDIRYGGETQYF.

The chain carries TRBV20-1 and TRBJ1-5, with 9 nucleotides matching TRBD1. CDR1 and CDR2 (germline): DFQATT, SNEGSKA (reference sequence). CDR3 length: 16 residues. In DNA form, the CDR3 reads TGCAGCATACACACGCCGGGACAGGGCATTATGCAGCCCCAGCATTTT. It translates to CSIHTPGQGIMQPQHF.

This clonotype was picked up a small number of times. This chain connects TRBV7-6 to TRBJ1-3, with D tentatively TRBD1 (6 bases). Trimming stripped 1 base from V and 2 bases from J, with 15 bases between. The CDR3 runs to 17 residues. Germline loops: CDR1 SGHVS, CDR2 FNYEAQ. CDR3 in DNA: TGTGCCAGCAGCTTAGAGGGGGGCGATCGTGCTGGAAACACCATATATTTT. This encodes CASSLEGGDRAGNTIYF.

This clonotype showed up many times. The rearrangement uses TRBV7-6 and TRBJ2-7; the D gene is possibly TRBD2 (5 bases). Germline CDR1 is SGHVS and CDR2 is FNYEAQ. Trimming stripped 7 bases from V and 6 bases from J, with 16 bases between. The CDR3 length is 13 residues. The chain's CDR3 is CASTNVGRGEQYF. The CDR3 DNA is TGTGCCAGCACCAATGTTGGTCGGGGCGAGCAGTACTTC.

Remarks on this clonotype: This sequence is one base from a far larger clone and is likely a read error. The V gene is TRBV7-2, the J gene TRBJ2-3; maybe TRBD1 (5 bases). This CDR3 is 16 amino acids long. CDR1 is SGHTA, CDR2 FQGNSA, per germline. Trimming removed 5 bases at V and 0 bases at J, with 15 bases between. DNA of the CDR3: TGTGCCAGCAGCGACCAGGACACCGCTAGCACAGATACGCAGTATTTT. It codes for CASSDQDTASTDTQYF.